A single sample is the source of the 31 T cell receptor beta chains below, sequenced in a study of radiotherapy plus CTLA-4 blockade in lung cancer. Profiling relied on immunoSEQ multiplex PCR, and the TCRdb table lists in-frame clones only, not all of them. Of more than 40,000 clones listed, 55% to 80% were seen once; the top ten hold over 20%. The input for sequencing was peripheral blood, taken from a patient treated with radiotherapy plus ipilimumab. These receptors were obtained from a human donor with non-small cell lung cancer who had a partial response to radiotherapy plus ipilimumab.

This rearrangement joins TRBV14 to TRBJ1-2; D is unresolved. This CDR3 is built from 13 residues. Deletions cut 1 base from V and 4 bases from J, with 7 bases between. The V gene's germline CDR1 is SGHDN and CDR2 FVKESK. CDR3 sequence: CASSQGTAYGYTF. CDR3 nucleotides: TGTGCCAGCAGCCAAGGTACAGCCTATGGCTACACCTTC.

The chain joins TRBV4-2 to TRBJ1-2; tentative D call: TRBD1 (5 bases). This CDR3 spans 17 amino acids. The ends were cut back, 2 bases at V and 4 bases at J, with 20 bases in the middle. Germline CDR1 reads LGHNA; CDR2 reads YNFKEQ. Here the CDR3 reads CASSQLTGGKGGYGYTF. The CDR3, as DNA: TGTGCCAGCAGCCAACTCACAGGTGGCAAAGGTGGCTATGGCTACACCTTC.

This chain connects TRBV5-1 to TRBJ1-2; possible D gene TRBD1, 5 bases. Trimming left V 4 bases short and J 6 bases short, with 10 bases between. This CDR3 has 12 amino acids. Germline V gives CDR1 SGHRS, CDR2 YFSETQ. The CDR3 sequence: CASSVQGDGYTF. Here the CDR3 DNA reads TGCGCCAGCAGCGTGCAGGGCGATGGCTACACCTTC.

The genes are TRBV5-1 and TRBJ1-1; no firm D call. V lost 4 bases to trimming and J lost 3 bases, with 13 bases between them. CDR1 is SGHRS, CDR2 YFSETQ, per germline. The CDR3 has 14 amino acids. CDR3 protein: CASSPAGSYTEAFF. As DNA, the CDR3 is TGCGCCAGCAGCCCTGCAGGCTCATACACTGAAGCTTTCTTT. The whole variable domain, remainder taken from reference TRBV5-1 and TRBJ1-1, is KAGVTQTPRYLIKTRGQQVTLSCSPISGHRSVSWYQQTPGQGLQFLFEYFSETQRNKGNFPGRFSGRQFSNSRSEMNVSTLELGDSALYLCASSPAGSYTEAFFGQGTRLTVV.

The chain combines TRBV2 with TRBJ1-6; 7 nucleotides match TRBD1. The CDR3 length is 14 residues. The trim removed 4 bases at V and 7 bases at J, leaving 4 bases unmatched. The V gene's germline CDR1 is SNHLY and CDR2 FYNNEI. CDR3 residues: CASSGQGGNSPLHF. As DNA, the CDR3 is TGTGCCAGCAGTGGACAGGGTGGCAATTCACCCCTCCACTTT.

The V gene is TRBV7-8, the J gene TRBJ2-5; a weak D match, TRBD2 (6 bases). This CDR3 has 13 residues. Per germline, CDR1 SGHVS and CDR2 FQNEAQ. The V end was cut by 5 bases, the J end by 3 bases, with 10 bases between. The CDR3 DNA is TGTGCCAGCAGCCGCGGGGTCAAAGAGACCCAGTACTTC. Translated, it gives CASSRGVKETQYF.

This clone has just a few counts. V and J are TRBV7-9 and TRBJ2-1; 10 bases are a match to TRBD2. Germline CDR1 is SEHNR and CDR2 is FQNEAQ (reference sequence). CDR3 length: 16 amino acids. The junction had 11 bases not matched to a gene; V was cut back by 7 bases and J by 5 bases. The CDR3 sequence is CASTGLTSGRNNEQFF. CDR3 DNA: TGTGCCAGCACGGGTTTGACTAGCGGGCGGAACAATGAGCAGTTCTTC. Full variable domain (remainder filled in from reference TRBV7-9 and TRBJ2-1): DTGVSQNPRHKITKRGQNVTFRCDPISEHNRLYWYRQTLGQGPEFLTYFQNEAQLEKSRLLSDRFSAERPKGSFSTLEIQRTEQGDSAMYLCASTGLTSGRNNEQFFGPGTRLTVL.

The chain uses TRBV18 and TRBJ1-1; maybe TRBD1 (5 bases). Per the germline V gene, CDR1 is KGHSH and CDR2 is LQKENI. Trimming removed 3 bases from V and 2 bases from J, with 13 bases in between. The CDR3 sequence is 15 residues long. The CDR3: CASSPKAGGNTEAFF. CDR3 nucleotides: TGTGCCAGCTCACCGAAGGCCGGGGGAAACACTGAAGCTTTCTTT. The full variable domain, with the rest looked up from reference TRBV18 and TRBJ1-1, is NAGVMQNPRHLVRRRGQEARLRCSPMKGHSHVYWYRQLPEEGLKFMVYLQKENIIDESGMPKERFSAEFPKEGPSILRIQQVVRGDSAAYFCASSPKAGGNTEAFFGQGTRLTVV.

This sequence joins TRBV2 and TRBJ1-5; 7 bases line up with TRBD1. Per germline, CDR1 SNHLY and CDR2 FYNNEI. The CDR3 contains 15 residues. Trimming at V came to 3 bases and at J to 0 bases, leaving 2 bases not matched to a gene. CDR3 in DNA: TGTGCCAGCAGTGACAGGGGGATTAGCAATCAGCCCCAGCATTTT. This encodes CASSDRGISNQPQHF.

The chain combines TRBV6-6 with TRBJ1-5, with 7 bases matching TRBD1. Germline CDR1 is MNHNY and CDR2 is SVGAGI (reference sequence). J gave up 3 bases and V 0 bases, and 2 bases lay outside the gene matches. The CDR3 is 15 amino acids. CDR3 in amino acids: CASSYSGGFNQPQHF. The CDR3 nucleotides read TGTGCCAGCAGTTACTCAGGGGGCTTCAATCAGCCCCAGCATTTT.

The V call is TRBV2, the J call TRBJ1-2, with D uncertain. Trimming removed 7 bases from V and 8 bases from J, with 20 bases in between. Germline assignment: CDR1 SNHLY and CDR2 FYNNEI. The CDR3 is 14 residues long. This CDR3 reads CASIRTAISEGYTF. CDR3 coding DNA: TGTGCCAGCATAAGGACGGCTATTAGCGAAGGCTACACCTTC.

The V gene is TRBV7-2, the J gene TRBJ1-4, with TRBD1 matching over 8 bases. Germline V gene sequence: CDR1 SGHTA, CDR2 FQGNSA. The V and J ends lost 2 bases and 2 bases, in that order; junction bases with no gene match: 7. The CDR3 loop spans 17 amino acids. CDR3: CASSLRQGASTNEKLFF. The CDR3 DNA sequence: TGTGCCAGCAGCTTAAGGCAGGGGGCGAGCACTAATGAAAAACTGTTTTTT.

The chain joins TRBV10-1 to TRBJ2-7, with 11 bases lining up with TRBD2. The CDR3 extends over 14 amino acids. Trimming took 4 bases from V and 7 from J; bases not matched to a gene: 6. Germline V gene data show CDR1 as WNHNN and CDR2 as SYGVQD (reference sequence). In nucleotides, the CDR3 is TGCGCCAGCAGTGGTACTAGCGGGAGCTGGGAGCAGTACTTC. This sequence encodes CASSGTSGSWEQYF.

This clone was seen more than once but under ten times. The chain is built from TRBV7-3 and TRBJ1-2, with 7 bases fitting TRBD1. Trimming at V came to 5 bases and at J to 11 bases, leaving 11 bases not matched to a gene. Germline V gene lookup returns CDR1 SGHTA and CDR2 FQGTGA. The CDR3 totals 13 residues. The DNA for the CDR3 is TGTGCCAGCAGCCCCCTCCGACAGGGTGGATACACCTTC. Translation gives CASSPLRQGGYTF.

As DNA, the CDR3 is TGTGCCAGCAGCTTCACCGGGAGTCCCACAGATACGCAGTATTTT. The encoded protein is CASSFTGSPTDTQYF. The rearrangement joins TRBV7-2 to TRBJ2-3; a possible D gene is TRBD2 (6 bases). This CDR3 is built from 15 residues. Trimming pared 3 bases from V and 2 bases from J, leaving 12 bases between. Germline CDR1 reads SGHTA; CDR2 reads FQGNSA.

The chain recombines TRBV5-6 with TRBJ2-5, with D possibly TRBD2 on 5 matching bases. Germline values: CDR1 SGHDT, CDR2 YYEEEE. This CDR3 region has 14 residues. The V end was cut by 5 bases, the J end by 5 bases, with 16 bases between. The CDR3 protein is CASSHERDWETQYF. The CDR3 nucleotides are TGTGCCAGCAGTCACGAACGGGATTGGGAGACCCAGTACTTC. Drawing the rest from reference TRBV5-6 and TRBJ2-5, the complete variable domain is DAGVTQSPTHLIKTRGQQVTLRCSPKSGHDTVSWYQQALGQGPQFIFQYYEEEERQRGNFPDRFSGHQFPNYSSELNVNALLLGDSALYLCASSHERDWETQYFGPGTRLLVL.

The rearrangement uses TRBV9 and TRBJ2-1; a possible D gene is TRBD2 (5 bases). V lost 0 bases, J lost 7 bases, and 11 bases lay in between. Germline V gene sequence: CDR1 SGDLS, CDR2 YYNGEE. The CDR3 totals 14 residues. This chain's CDR3 is CASSVDLGRNEQFF. In nucleotides, the CDR3 is TGTGCCAGCAGCGTAGACCTGGGGAGAAATGAGCAGTTCTTC.

This clone turned up a few times. The V call is TRBV7-2, the J call TRBJ2-7; 13 bases line up with TRBD2. In germline, CDR1 is SGHTA, CDR2 FQGNSA. Unmatched junction bases numbered 8, after V lost 4 bases and J lost 2 bases. There are 17 residues in the CDR3. In DNA form, the CDR3 reads TGTGCCAGCAGCTCACCGAAAACTAGCGGGAGGGCCTACGAGCAGTACTTC. It encodes CASSSPKTSGRAYEQYF.

This chain joins TRBV9 and TRBJ1-2; D unclear. The germline V gene encodes CDR1 SGDLS and CDR2 YYNGEE. CDR3 length: 13 amino acids. Trimming removed 4 bases from V and 3 bases from J, with 10 bases in between. CDR3 sequence reads: CASSPDGDYGYTF. In nucleotides, the CDR3 is TGTGCCAGCAGCCCCGACGGAGACTATGGCTACACCTTC.

V is TRBV7-9 and J is TRBJ2-1; possible D gene TRBD2, 6 bases. Germline CDR1 SEHNR, CDR2 FQNEAQ (reference sequence). CDR3 length: 15 residues. V was trimmed by 5 bases and J by 4 bases, leaving 15 bases between them. CDR3 nucleotides: TGTGCCAGCAGCCCGAGCGGGTGGGGTTACAATGAGCAGTTCTTC. It specifies CASSPSGWGYNEQFF.

The chain employs TRBV19 and TRBJ1-6; 7 bases agree with TRBD1. The CDR3 consists of 15 residues. The V and J ends lost 6 bases and 8 bases, in that order; junction bases with no gene match: 10. CDR1 is LNHDA, CDR2 SQIVND, per germline (reference sequence). CDR3 amino acids: CASSRGGGGHSPLHF. CDR3 DNA sequence: TGTGCCAGTAGCCGGGGAGGAGGGGGCCATTCACCCCTCCACTTT.

The CDR3 DNA reads TGTGCCAGTAGGCTAACAGGGAGCTCCTACGAGCAGTACTTC. Translated: CASRLTGSSYEQYF. V gene TRBV19 combines with J gene TRBJ2-7; the D gene is possibly TRBD1 (6 bases). The CDR3 has 14 residues. The germline V gene encodes CDR1 LNHDA and CDR2 SQIVND (reference sequence). V lost 6 bases and J 0 bases, leaving 12 bases between the germline ends.

The chain links TRBV7-2 to TRBJ2-7; possible D gene TRBD1, 6 bases. The CDR3 loop spans 16 amino acids. CDR1 and CDR2 (germline): SGHTA, FQGNSA. V lost 0 bases, J lost 4 bases, and 16 bases lay in between. The DNA of the CDR3 is TGTGCCAGCAGCTTAGCGGGGGCAGGAACTATTTACGAGCAGTACTTC. It is translated as CASSLAGAGTIYEQYF.

The V call is TRBV9, the J call TRBJ1-2; TRBD1 might be the D (6 bases). The CDR3 is 12 residues long. Germline CDR1 SGDLS, CDR2 YYNGEE. V was trimmed by 7 bases and J by 5 bases, leaving 12 bases between them. CDR3 region: CASQGKRYGYTF. The CDR3 DNA follows: TGTGCCAGCCAGGGGAAGAGATATGGCTACACCTTC. The full variable domain, completed using reference TRBV9 and TRBJ1-2, is DSGVTQTPKHLITATGQRVTLRCSPRSGDLSVYWYQQSLDQGLQFLIQYYNGEERAKGNILERFSAQQFPDLHSELNLSSLELGDSALYFCASQGKRYGYTFGSGTRLTVV.

The DNA of the CDR3 is TGTGCCAGCGCGGGAGGGCCAAGCCACGAGCAGTACTTC. Protein sequence: CASAGGPSHEQYF. The rearrangement uses TRBV6-6 and TRBJ2-5, with 9 bases that match TRBD2. The DNA end favors TRBJ2-7, so the J call may be wrong. Germline CDR1 MNHNY, CDR2 SVGAGI (reference sequence). CDR3 length: 13 residues.

The chain carries TRBV6-5 and TRBJ1-3, with 7 nucleotides matching TRBD1. Germline CDR1 reads MNHEY; CDR2 reads SVGAGI. The trim removed 8 bases at V and 6 bases at J, leaving 13 bases unmatched. The CDR3 sequence is 15 residues long. The CDR3 region has the DNA TGTGCCAGCCAAGGTTCGGGACAGAGAGTAAACACCATATATTTT. Its translation is CASQGSGQRVNTIYF.

CDR3 DNA: TGTGCCAGCAGTTTATCGTCCCCCGTAATAGGGGTTAGCTCCTACGAGCAGTACTTC. It translates to CASSLSSPVIGVSSYEQYF. The chain uses TRBV27 and TRBJ2-7, with a weak D call TRBD1 (5 bases). V was clipped by 0 bases and J by 0 bases, with 21 bases between them. Per the germline V gene, CDR1 is MNHEY and CDR2 is SMNVEV (reference sequence). The CDR3 extends over 19 amino acids.

This CDR3 is CSATGGVSTGELFF. CDR3 coding DNA: TGCAGCGCGACAGGGGGGGTGTCCACCGGGGAGCTGTTTTTT. The chain combines TRBV29-1 with TRBJ2-2; 9 bases are a match to TRBD1. This CDR3 has 14 amino acids. Germline lookup yields CDR1 SQVTM and CDR2 ANQGSEA. Losses at the gene ends were 7 bases for V and 4 bases for J; bases not matched to a gene: 7.

The rearrangement uses TRBV18 and TRBJ2-7; perhaps TRBD1 as D (6 bases). The CDR3 totals 16 residues. Trimming pared 3 bases from V and 0 bases from J, leaving 15 bases between. Germline V CDR1 and CDR2: KGHSH, LQKENI. The CDR3 bases are TGTGCCAGCTCACCGGTACAGGGCCGAAGCTCCTACGAGCAGTACTTC. This sequence encodes CASSPVQGRSSYEQYF.

The V gene is TRBV6-1, the J gene TRBJ1-5; 7 bases align to TRBD1. This CDR3 contains 13 residues. Germline V CDR1 and CDR2: MNHNS, SASEGT. Trimming at V came to 6 bases and at J to 7 bases, leaving 6 bases not matched to a gene. The CDR3 coding sequence is TGTGCCAGCAGGGGGACAGTGGACCAGCCCCAGCATTTT. Its protein is CASRGTVDQPQHF.

The chain links TRBV7-2 to TRBJ1-1, with a weak D call TRBD1 (5 bases). Trimming left V 5 bases short and J 2 bases short, with 15 bases between. There are 15 residues in the CDR3. Germline V CDR1 and CDR2: SGHTA, FQGNSA. The CDR3 DNA reads TGTGCCAGCAGCCCCAGCGACAGATATAACACTGAAGCTTTCTTT. Encoded protein: CASSPSDRYNTEAFF.